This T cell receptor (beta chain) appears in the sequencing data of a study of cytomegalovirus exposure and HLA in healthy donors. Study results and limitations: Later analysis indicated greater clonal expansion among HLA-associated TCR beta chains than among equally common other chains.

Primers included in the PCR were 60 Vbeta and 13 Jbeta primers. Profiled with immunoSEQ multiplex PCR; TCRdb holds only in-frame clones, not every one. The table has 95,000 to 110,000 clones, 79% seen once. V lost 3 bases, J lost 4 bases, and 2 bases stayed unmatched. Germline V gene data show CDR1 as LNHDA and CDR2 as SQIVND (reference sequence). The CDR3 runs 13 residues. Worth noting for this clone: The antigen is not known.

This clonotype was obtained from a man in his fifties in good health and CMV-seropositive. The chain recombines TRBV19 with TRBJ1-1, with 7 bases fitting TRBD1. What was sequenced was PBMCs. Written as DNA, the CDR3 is TGTGCCAGTAGTATCCCAGGGGGCACTGAAGCTTTCTTT. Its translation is CASSIPGGTEAFF.